The TCR beta chain under discussion was sequenced for a study of CD8 T cells in ankylosing spondylitis. On this clonotype itself: Its specificity is not known.

V was shortened by 6 bases and J by 6 bases, with 17 bases between the two germline ends. This CDR3 has 14 amino acids. Study results and caveats: Blood of patients with ankylosing spondylitis appeared to be characterized by a TCR beta motif of about eight highly homologous variants.

By quantitative 5'-RACE with molecular barcodes, the TCR beta libraries were made. MiXCR, run by TCRdb on the 5' RACE reads, gives a single entry per CDR3 protein. The sample includes about 450,000 distinct CDR3 sequences, 20% to 30% of them seen just once. V usage is TRBV12-3 or TRBV12-4 and J usage is TRBJ2-5; D is possibly TRBD2 (6 bases). The origin of this receptor is a male donor with ankylosing spondylitis. Sequenced sample: blood, either unsorted or a sorted T cell fraction (not recorded which). This CDR3 reads CASSSVTGVQTQYF. In DNA form, the CDR3 reads TGTGCCAGCAGCTCTGTTACGGGAGTACAGACCCAGTACTTC.